These 26 T cell receptor beta chains share one sample of origin, sequenced in a study of blood T cell repertoires in COVID-19. Only in-frame clones appear in the TCRdb table, and some are missing; sequencing was by immunoSEQ multiplex PCR. This table holds a few hundred thousand clones, 87% found once. The sequencing sample was made of PBMCs or T cells enriched from blood (not recorded which). These receptors all come from a woman aged 25 to 39 who had recovered from COVID-19.

The V and J genes are TRBV4-1 and TRBJ2-4; D remains ambiguous. This CDR3 is built from 11 residues. V was trimmed by 1 base and J by 11 bases, leaving 6 bases between them. Looked up from germline, CDR1 is MGHRA and CDR2 is YSYEKL. CDR3 amino acids: CASSQGQVQYF. For the CDR3, the DNA is TGCGCCAGCAGCCAAGGTCAGGTTCAGTACTTC.

This clone was observed a few times. The chain couples TRBV2 to TRBJ2-7; 9 positions match TRBD2. CDR1 and CDR2 from the germline V gene are SNHLY and FYNNEI. J was trimmed by 4 bases and V by 6 bases; bases with no gene match: 13. The CDR3 runs 16 residues. CDR3: CASRRTSAQGGYEQYF. CDR3 nucleotide sequence: TGTGCCAGCAGGCGGACTAGCGCCCAGGGTGGTTACGAGCAGTACTTC.

The chain combines TRBV7-9 with TRBJ2-3, with 14 bases lining up with TRBD2. The CDR3 is 18 residues long. Trimming at V came to 5 bases and at J to 0 bases, leaving 7 bases not matched to a gene. Germline V gene sequence: CDR1 SEHNR, CDR2 FQNEAQ (reference sequence). CDR3 sequence reads: CASSLGTSGGPSTDTQYF. Here the CDR3 DNA reads TGTGCCAGCAGCCTCGGGACTAGCGGGGGACCTAGCACAGATACGCAGTATTTT.

The rearrangement uses TRBV5-1 and TRBJ1-1; 11 bases are a match to TRBD1. This CDR3 region has 14 residues. Per germline, CDR1 SGHRS and CDR2 YFSETQ. With V trimmed by 4 bases and J by 5 bases, 4 bases remained unmatched. The CDR3 DNA is TGCGCCAGCAGCCAAGGACAGGGGGCGACTGAAGCTTTCTTT. It translates to CASSQGQGATEAFF. The variable domain in full, with the rest retrieved from reference TRBV5-1 and TRBJ1-1, is KAGVTQTPRYLIKTRGQQVTLSCSPISGHRSVSWYQQTPGQGLQFLFEYFSETQRNKGNFPGRFSGRQFSNSRSEMNVSTLELGDSALYLCASSQGQGATEAFFGQGTRLTVV.

The CDR3 here is CASSRTGARNEQYF. The CDR3 DNA is TGTGCCAGCAGTCGGACAGGGGCCAGGAACGAGCAGTACTTC. The genes are TRBV5-6 and TRBJ2-7; 9 bases match TRBD1. After removal of 5 bases from V and 5 bases from J, the junction contained 8 bases not matched to a gene. This CDR3 region has 14 residues. Germline lookup yields CDR1 SGHDT and CDR2 YYEEEE.

The gene calls are TRBV5-8 and TRBJ1-2; 7 bases match TRBD1. CDR1 and CDR2 from the germline V gene are SGHTS and YDEGEE. The V segment lost 4 bases and the J segment 4 bases; nucleotides outside the gene matches: 10. The CDR3 length is 15 residues. CDR3 region: CASSEGDRDFYGYTF. The CDR3 bases are TGTGCCAGCAGCGAAGGGGACAGAGACTTCTATGGCTACACCTTC.

The gene calls are TRBV12-3 or TRBV12-4 and TRBJ2-5; D ambiguous. This CDR3 has 12 amino acids. The V and J ends lost 3 bases and 5 bases respectively, with 7 bases between them. CDR3 nucleotide sequence: TGTGCCAGCAGTTTTTCAGCGGAGACCCAGTACTTC. Translation gives CASSFSAETQYF.

The V and J genes are TRBV28 and TRBJ2-3; a weak D match, TRBD1 (5 bases). V gave up 6 bases and J gave up 4 bases, with 8 bases separating them. From germline, CDR1 is MDHEN and CDR2 SYDVKM. The CDR3 covers 12 residues. The CDR3 is CASSTGSDTQYF. The CDR3 region has the DNA TGTGCCAGCAGCACAGGTTCAGATACGCAGTATTTT.

The gene calls are TRBV11-2 and TRBJ2-3, with D possibly TRBD1 on 7 matching bases. CDR3 length equals 15 residues. Per germline, CDR1 SGHAT and CDR2 FQNNGV. Trimming shortened V by 5 bases and J by 4 bases, and 16 bases separated the two germline ends. As DNA, the CDR3 is TGTGCCAGCAGCCAACGGGGGCAGGGGGCAGATACGCAGTATTTT. Translating it yields CASSQRGQGADTQYF.

J is TRBJ1-5 and V is TRBV9, with a tentative D call TRBD1 (5 bases). This CDR3 region has 15 residues. V was cut by 4 bases and J by 3 bases, with 14 bases left in between. Germline V gene lookup returns CDR1 SGDLS and CDR2 YYNGEE. DNA for the CDR3: TGTGCCAGCAGCCCTACAGGAGGGGCCAATCAGCCCCAGCATTTT. It yields the protein CASSPTGGANQPQHF.

V gene TRBV6-2 or TRBV6-3 combines with J gene TRBJ2-7, with TRBD2 identical over 8 bases. CDR3 size: 16 residues. The V gene's germline CDR1 is MNHEY and CDR2 SVGEGT. Trimming at V came to 4 bases and at J to 7 bases, leaving 15 bases not matched to a gene. CDR3 coding DNA: TGTGCCAGCAGTTTCCCCCGGCCTAGCGGGTCGGGAGAGCAGTACTTC. Translation: CASSFPRPSGSGEQYF.

This chain links TRBV12-3 or TRBV12-4 with TRBJ1-2; 9 bases agree with TRBD1. J was trimmed by 4 bases and V by 5 bases; bases with no gene match: 2. This CDR3 has 13 residues. CDR3 nucleotide sequence: TGTGCCAGCAGTCGACAGGGGGTCTATGGCTACACCTTC. Protein sequence: CASSRQGVYGYTF.

V is TRBV30 and J is TRBJ2-3, with 7 bases fitting TRBD1. Germline values: CDR1 GTSNPN, CDR2 SVGIG (reference sequence). This CDR3 has 13 residues. The V and J ends lost 4 bases and 6 bases, in that order; junction bases with no gene match: 7. The CDR3 DNA follows: TGTGCCTGGACCGCGACAGGGATCGATACGCAGTATTTT. Its translation is CAWTATGIDTQYF.

The V gene is TRBV6-6, the J gene TRBJ2-7; TRBD1 is a possible D gene (6 bases). Germline lookup yields CDR1 MNHNY and CDR2 SVGAGI (reference sequence). V gave up 2 bases and J gave up 0 bases, with 11 bases separating them. CDR3 length: 15 amino acids. CDR3 sequence (DNA): TGTGCCAGCAGTTACCGGACAGAAATCTCCTACGAGCAGTACTTC. It specifies CASSYRTEISYEQYF.

The gene calls are TRBV5-1 and TRBJ2-3, with 14 bases that match TRBD2. After removal of 3 bases from V and 2 bases from J, the junction contained 8 bases not matched to a gene. Germline CDR1 and CDR2: SGHRS and YFSETQ. The CDR3 totals 18 residues. The CDR3 nucleotides are TGCGCCAGCAGCTCAATGACTAGCGGGGGGGTACCCACAGATACGCAGTATTTT. It encodes CASSSMTSGGVPTDTQYF.

The rearrangement joins TRBV11-2 to TRBJ1-2; 8 nucleotides match TRBD1. The CDR3 extends over 15 amino acids. With V trimmed by 6 bases and J by 4 bases, 10 bases remained unmatched. Germline assignment: CDR1 SGHAT and CDR2 FQNNGV. DNA for the CDR3: TGTGCCAGCAGATCCGGTGGAGGACAGGGCTATGGCTACACCTTC. This gives the protein CASRSGGGQGYGYTF.

V is TRBV18 and J is TRBJ1-4, with a weak D call TRBD1 (6 bases). The germline gives CDR1 KGHSH, CDR2 LQKENI. CDR3 length equals 13 residues. V lost 5 bases to trimming and J lost 6 bases, with 10 bases between them. CDR3 DNA: TGTGCCAGCTCAAGGAGGACAGATGAAAAACTGTTTTTT. Translation: CASSRRTDEKLFF.

This CDR3 reads CATQRRGHNEQFF. The CDR3, as DNA: TGTGCCACCCAACGGAGGGGCCACAATGAGCAGTTCTTC. This chain links TRBV13 with TRBJ2-1; a weak D match, TRBD2 (6 bases). The CDR3 has 13 residues. The germline V gene encodes CDR1 PRHDT and CDR2 FYEKMQ (reference sequence). Trimming left V 10 bases short and J 5 bases short, with 15 bases between.

The V call is TRBV30, the J call TRBJ2-1; D unclear. The V gene lost 1 base and the J gene lost 6 bases, with 16 bases spanning the gap. The germline V gene encodes CDR1 GTSNPN and CDR2 SVGIG (reference sequence). This CDR3 contains 15 residues. CDR3 DNA: TGTGCCTGGAGTGGCGGCAGCCCGAGACTCAATGAGCAGTTCTTC. Amino acid sequence: CAWSGGSPRLNEQFF.

This chain links TRBV30 with TRBJ1-6; D not certain. This CDR3 has 13 amino acids. From germline, CDR1 is GTSNPN and CDR2 SVGIG (reference sequence). V was clipped by 1 base and J by 10 bases, with 11 bases between them. This chain's CDR3 is CAWSEEKQSPLHF. The CDR3 DNA sequence: TGTGCCTGGAGTGAAGAGAAGCAATCACCCCTCCACTTT.

The genes are TRBV5-4 and TRBJ1-6; D perhaps matches TRBD1 (6 bases). The CDR3 sequence is 17 residues long. CDR1 is SGHNT and CDR2 is YYREEE in the germline V gene (reference sequence). Trimming stripped 0 bases from V and 6 bases from J, with 16 bases between. CDR3 protein: CASSLALGGARNSPLHF. CDR3 in DNA: TGTGCCAGCAGCTTGGCCTTGGGGGGGGCGCGTAATTCACCCCTCCACTTT.

This rearrangement joins TRBV2 to TRBJ1-5; 8 bases are shared with TRBD1. V dropped 6 bases and J dropped 6; count of bases not matched to a gene: 10. The germline V gene has CDR1 SNHLY and CDR2 FYNNEI. This CDR3 contains 15 residues. The CDR3 here is CASRDSDRGGQPQHF. The CDR3 coding sequence is TGTGCCAGCAGGGACTCAGACAGGGGCGGTCAGCCCCAGCATTTT.

The J gene is TRBJ2-2, the V gene TRBV5-4, with 8 bases aligning to TRBD2. Germline trimming cut 9 bases from V and 2 bases from J; bases unmatched to any gene: 9. This CDR3 is built from 15 residues. Germline V gene data show CDR1 as SGHNT and CDR2 as YYREEE (reference sequence). The CDR3 spells CAMLRRGDNTGELFF. The DNA for the CDR3 is TGTGCCATGCTCCGGCGGGGGGACAACACCGGGGAGCTGTTTTTT.

This clone was recorded once. The chain uses TRBV28 and TRBJ2-1; weak D call: TRBD2 (6 bases). The germline V and J ends were trimmed by 3 bases and 3 bases, with 6 bases remaining between them. There are 13 residues in the CDR3. Germline V gene data show CDR1 as MDHEN and CDR2 as SYDVKM. CDR3 in amino acids: CASSFGGYNEQFF. The CDR3 coding sequence is TGTGCCAGCAGTTTCGGGGGCTACAATGAGCAGTTCTTC.

The chain employs TRBV6-5 and TRBJ1-1; D is uncertain. CDR3 size: 14 residues. The germline V and J ends were trimmed by 5 bases and 5 bases, with 15 bases remaining between them. Germline V gene data show CDR1 as MNHEY and CDR2 as SVGAGI. For the CDR3, the DNA is TGTGCCAGCAGTCCCCAGCGGGGAGAAACTGAAGCTTTCTTT. Protein: CASSPQRGETEAFF.

The chain combines TRBV11-3 with TRBJ2-1, with 13 positions matching TRBD2. This CDR3 has 16 amino acids. CDR1 SGHNT and CDR2 YENEEA come from the germline V gene. V was clipped by 5 bases and J by 9 bases; unmatched bases: 10. CDR3 bases: TGTGCCAGCAGCCAGGGGACTAGCGGGGTTGCGGGTGAGCAGTTCTTC. It translates to CASSQGTSGVAGEQFF. Combining the CDR3 with reference TRBV11-3 and TRBJ2-1 gives the whole variable domain EAGVVQSPRYKIIEKKQPVAFWCNPISGHNTLYWYLQNLGQGPELLIRYENEEAVDDSQLPKDRFSAERLKGVDSTLKIQPAELGDSAVYLCASSQGTSGVAGEQFFGPGTRLTVL.